This paragraph covers one TCR beta chain sequence. The CDR3 is 19 residues long. Trimming removed 3 bases at V and 0 bases at J, with 21 bases between. The germline gives CDR1 SGHRS, CDR2 YFSETQ. The data were obtained in a study of T cell responses to AZD1222 COVID-19 vaccine. Profiling relied on immunoSEQ multiplex PCR, and the TCRdb table lists in-frame clones only, not all of them. The data contain around 150,000 clones, just over 90% of them seen just once; the ten biggest clones take up 1% to 1.5%. The specimen was peripheral blood, collected 28 days after the second AZD1222 dose. This chain joins TRBV5-1 and TRBJ1-4; TRBD1 is a possible D gene (6 bases). This clonotype was obtained from an adult who received the AZD1222 COVID-19 vaccine. The CDR3 region is CASSSQTGQRSATNEKLFF. The CDR3 DNA sequence: TGCGCCAGCAGCTCACAGACGGGACAAAGATCAGCAACTAATGAAAAACTGTTTTTT.